This paragraph covers one T cell receptor beta chain sequence. No cognate antigen has been identified for it. Base qualities were left out, and no much larger clone turns up one base away. The data were taken from a study of blood T cell repertoires in COVID-19 (dated by TCRdb to 2018 to 2020). Background for the entire study: Samples from collaborators originated in the United States, Italy and Spain and spanned both the acute and convalescent phases of COVID-19. Subjects who had been exposed to COVID-19, were actively infected with it, or had recovered from it provided the deeply sampled blood TCRbeta repertoires that made up the dataset. The sample metadata nearly always contained a de-identified subject ID, COVID-19 status, age in years and sex. Samples came from the ongoing ImmuneRACE study (first 160 participants) plus 1,254 subjects from 6 global collaborators. Where HLA class I and class II types were available, the types were taken from metadata supplied by the sample provider, not from assay-based typing. A freely available public database, intended as a resource for researchers studying the immune response to SARS-CoV-2, is where the repertoires were released. The material from the prospective study consisted of cDNA or gDNA derived from T cells, B-cell-depleted T cells, or PBMCs. Study-wide conclusions, independent of this receptor: The quantity of clinical and demographic metadata differed by source and by participant and was supplied without curation.

Whole blood was collected in K2EDTA tubes by collaborating institutions according to the institutions' own protocols. For TCRbeta analysis, collaborator samples were shipped as frozen whole blood, as isolated PBMCs, or as DNA extracted from either sample type. From the cysteine up to the phenylalanine, the CDR3 has a length of 15 residues. Here the CDR3 DNA is all that survives: 45 bases in frame from base 1. The V and J ends are trimmed by 7 bases and 1 base, leaving 12 bases between them. For CDR1 and CDR2, the germline V gene (reference sequence) lists SGHNT and YYREEE. TCRbeta CDR3 regions were amplified from genomic DNA using the immunoSEQ Assay, a bias-controlled multiplex PCR. Per the source publication's procedure: The number of nucleated cells in each sample was estimated from the amplification of reference gene primers within the assay. To quantify the absolute abundance of each unique TCRbeta CDR3 rearrangement, sequence reads were collapsed and filtered. For each sample, productive Simpson clonality was calculated as the square root of Simpson's diversity index over productive rearrangements. Entries here come from immuneACCESS through TCRdb and include only in-frame sequences with V and J called. Some clones fail to appear in such tables; in the studies checked, an unresolved V gene covers under half of the shortfall, and the cause of the remainder is unknown. From that table come the V and J calls and clone size; the DNA was used to work out D and trimming. Within this sample are about 260,000 clones, with about 86% of them counted one time only. The biggest ten clones account for almost 2% of the sample.

Input material: peripheral blood. This chain is built from TRBV5-4 and TRBJ2-6, with no D gene named confidently. This clonotype was obtained from a man under 40 with active or convalescent COVID-19. Read as DNA, the sequence is TGTGCCAGCTGTCCCTCCCTTTCTGGGGCCAACGTCCTGACTTTC. It is translated as CASCPSLSGANVLTF. With the rest looked up from the reference TRBV5-4 and TRBJ2-6 genes rather than sequenced, the full variable domain is ETGVTQSPTHLIKTRGQQVTLRCSSQSGHNTVSWYQQALGQGPQFIFQYYREEENGRGNFPPRFSGLQFPNYSSELNVNALELDDSALYLCASCPSLSGANVLTFGAGSRLTVL.